The next 9 T cell receptor beta chains were all read from a single sample in a study of blood T cell repertoires in COVID-19. Method: immunoSEQ multiplex PCR; TCRdb's copy keeps in-frame clones and lacks some. The sample has 20,000 to 30,000 clones, roughly four fifths seen once. Sample: peripheral blood. Source of these receptors: a woman aged 70-85 years with COVID-19, enrolled during active disease.

This sequence joins TRBV3-1 (or the pseudogene TRBV3-2) and TRBJ1-6, with 8 bases fitting TRBD1. V dropped 1 base and J dropped 8; count of bases not matched to a gene: 7. The CDR3 loop spans 16 amino acids. The germline V gene encodes CDR1 LGHDT and CDR2 YNNKEL (reference sequence). This CDR3 is CASSQVGNRGDSPLHF. The CDR3, as DNA: TGTGCCAGCAGCCAAGTGGGGAACAGGGGGGATTCACCCCTCCACTTT.

The V gene is TRBV2, the J gene TRBJ1-2; 8 nucleotides agree with TRBD1. Germline CDR1 is SNHLY and CDR2 is FYNNEI. There are 14 residues in the CDR3. V dropped 6 bases and J dropped 5; count of bases not matched to a gene: 8. CDR3 amino acids: CASSDDRGSYGYTF. Here the CDR3 DNA reads TGTGCCAGCAGCGATGACAGGGGCAGTTATGGCTACACCTTC.

Worth noting for this clone: Distinct nucleotide sequences in the sample also encode this CDR3. The chain joins TRBV2 to TRBJ1-5; D might be TRBD1 (6 bases). From germline, CDR1 is SNHLY and CDR2 FYNNEI. This CDR3 has 16 residues. The germline V and J ends were trimmed by 6 bases and 4 bases, with 19 bases remaining between them. DNA for the CDR3: TGTGCCAGCAGCGCGACAGGCGGGGGAGGGAATCAGCCCCAGCATTTT. Translating gives CASSATGGGGNQPQHF.

The chain joins TRBV5-1 to TRBJ2-3, with TRBD2 matching over 8 bases. V gave up 0 bases and J gave up 1 base; unmatched junction bases: 4. Germline V gene sequence: CDR1 SGHRS, CDR2 YFSETQ. This CDR3 has 16 residues. CDR3 in amino acids: CASSLASRGGTDTQYF. The CDR3 nucleotides read TGCGCCAGCAGCTTGGCCTCGCGGGGGGGCACAGATACGCAGTATTTT.

The rearrangement uses TRBV6-6 and TRBJ1-6, with a weak D call TRBD1 (5 bases). Trimming pared 6 bases from V and 10 bases from J, leaving 10 bases between. Germline V lookup: CDR1 MNHNY, CDR2 SVGAGI (reference sequence). The CDR3 has 12 residues. The CDR3: CASSSPGSPLHF. CDR3 bases: TGTGCCAGCAGCTCCCCAGGGTCACCCCTCCACTTT.

The V gene is TRBV5-3, the J gene TRBJ1-1; TRBD1 matches at 8 bases. TRBV5-3 is an ORF; its function is uncertain. J gave up 8 bases and V 4 bases, and 7 bases lay outside the gene matches. The CDR3 length is 13 residues. Here the CDR3 reads CARSRGQGYEAFF. The CDR3 DNA reads TGTGCCAGAAGCCGCGGACAGGGATACGAAGCTTTCTTT.

This chain uses TRBV25-1 with TRBJ1-6, with D hard to call. This CDR3 is built from 15 residues. Per germline, CDR1 MGHDK and CDR2 SYGVNS. V shed 2 bases and J shed 4 bases, with 9 bases lying between them. The CDR3 here is CASSELAVYNSPLHF. The CDR3, as DNA: TGTGCCAGCAGTGAACTAGCCGTTTATAATTCACCCCTCCACTTT.

This rearrangement joins TRBV10-3 to TRBJ2-7; possible D gene TRBD1, 6 bases. The V and J ends lost 6 bases and 3 bases respectively, with 12 bases between them. This CDR3 is 13 amino acids long. The V gene's germline CDR1 is ENHRY and CDR2 SYGVKD. Here the CDR3 reads CAISPGHYYEQYF. The CDR3 DNA reads TGTGCCATCAGCCCGGGACACTACTACGAGCAGTACTTC.

This chain joins TRBV2 and TRBJ1-3, with 7 nucleotides matching TRBD1. The junction had 4 bases not matched to a gene; V was cut back by 5 bases and J by 3 bases. The CDR3 consists of 14 residues. The V gene's germline CDR1 is SNHLY and CDR2 FYNNEI. The CDR3 DNA follows: TGTGCCAGCAGTTCTTACAGGGGTGGAAACACCATATATTTT. This sequence encodes CASSSYRGGNTIYF.